The 30 T cell receptor beta chains below all came from one sample that was sequenced in a study of beta chain features in type 1 diabetes. These TCRs are of unknown antigen specificity. Reverse transcription of all isolated RNA meant that expressed TCRB transcripts were sequenced. The protocol was immunoSEQ multiplex PCR, while the TCRdb copy is restricted to in-frame clones and leaves out a portion. The sample contains approximately 44,000 clones, about 66% of which appear only once. Study-wide results and limits: Shortening of TCRB CDR3s, moderate but significant, appeared in all four CD4+ subsets of Type 1 diabetes patients.

Sample: Tregs from blood. Receptors originate from a woman aged 18-35 years with type 1 diabetes.

This clone was seen just once. The chain's CDR3 is CASREGGLNTGELFF. For the CDR3, the DNA is TGCGCCAGCAGGGAGGGAGGCCTAAACACCGGGGAGCTGTTTTTT. The genes are TRBV5-1 and TRBJ2-2, with a possible D match to TRBD2 (6 bases). The CDR3 totals 15 residues. Trimming took off 5 bases at V and 2 bases at J, with 13 bases between the two ends. Germline V gene data show CDR1 as SGHRS and CDR2 as YFSETQ.

This chain uses TRBV5-1 with TRBJ2-1, with 8 bases identical to TRBD1. The length of the CDR3 is 11 residues. V trimming: 7 bases; J trimming: 12 bases; junction bases outside the gene matches: 6. CDR1 and CDR2 (germline): SGHRS, YFSETQ. CDR3 coding DNA: TGCGCCAGCGAGGACAGGGCTACGCAGTTCTTC. It yields the protein CASEDRATQFF.

The V and J genes are TRBV27 and TRBJ1-1; tentative D call: TRBD1 (5 bases). V was clipped by 1 base and J by 0 bases, with 12 bases between them. This CDR3 has 16 amino acids. CDR1 and CDR2 (germline): MNHEY, SMNVEV (reference sequence). The CDR3 here is CASSLLGKGMNTEAFF. DNA of the CDR3: TGTGCCAGCAGTTTATTAGGGAAGGGGATGAACACTGAAGCTTTCTTT.

The chain is built from TRBV4-3 and TRBJ2-7; 9 bases align to TRBD1. V was clipped by 2 bases and J by 3 bases; unmatched bases: 5. CDR1 and CDR2 (germline): LGHNA, YSLEER. The CDR3 covers 15 residues. The CDR3 nucleotides read TGCGCCAGCAGCCAACCGGGACAGGGATTCTACGAGCAGTACTTC. Translated: CASSQPGQGFYEQYF.

V gene TRBV7-2 combines with J gene TRBJ1-1; D is ambiguous. V lost 7 bases and J lost 3, with 15 bases in between. Germline V gives CDR1 SGHTA, CDR2 FQGNSA. The CDR3 loop spans 14 amino acids. For the CDR3, the DNA is TGTGCCAGCACCCGCGGGAGGTTGGACACTGAAGCTTTCTTT. Protein: CASTRGRLDTEAFF.

The chain employs TRBV5-5 and TRBJ2-5; 9 nucleotides align to TRBD1. The V gene's germline CDR1 is SGHKS and CDR2 YYEKEE (reference sequence). Trimming took 3 bases from V and 2 from J; bases not matched to a gene: 5. The CDR3 loop spans 15 amino acids. The CDR3 here is CASSSGTGLQETQYF. In DNA, the CDR3 is TGTGCCAGCAGCTCCGGGACAGGGCTGCAAGAGACCCAGTACTTC.

This clone has a handful of counts. The chain uses TRBV7-2 and TRBJ2-3; TRBD2 agrees at 10 bases. The CDR3 has 15 residues. CDR1 is SGHTA and CDR2 is FQGNSA in the germline V gene. After removal of 1 base from V and 7 bases from J, the junction contained 5 bases not matched to a gene. CDR3 amino acids: CASSLVSGGQYTQYF. The CDR3 DNA follows: TGTGCCAGCAGCTTAGTTAGCGGGGGGCAGTATACGCAGTATTTT.

The genes are TRBV5-1 and TRBJ2-1; TRBD2 is a possible D gene (7 bases). The V and J ends lost 7 bases and 5 bases respectively, with 16 bases between them. This CDR3 spans 14 amino acids. Germline V gene lookup returns CDR1 SGHRS and CDR2 YFSETQ. CDR3: CASGRGRPDNEQFF. CDR3 coding DNA: TGCGCCAGCGGGAGGGGGAGGCCCGACAATGAGCAGTTCTTC.

V and J are TRBV19 and TRBJ2-4, with TRBD1 identical over 7 bases. The CDR3 consists of 18 residues. Germline V gives CDR1 LNHDA, CDR2 SQIVND (reference sequence). V lost 3 bases to trimming and J lost 1 base; unmatched junction nucleotides: 12. CDR3 sequence reads: CASSMRNRGRGAKNIQYF. In nucleotides, the CDR3 is TGTGCCAGTAGTATGCGGAACAGGGGCCGCGGGGCCAAAAACATTCAGTACTTC.

This CDR3 is CASSPHRLRETQYF. In DNA form, the CDR3 reads TGTGCCAGCAGCCCCCACAGGCTGAGGGAGACCCAGTACTTC. The rearrangement joins TRBV9 to TRBJ2-5, with D tentatively TRBD1 (5 bases). The CDR3 spans 14 residues. Trimming removed 4 bases at V and 5 bases at J, with 15 bases between. Germline CDR1 and CDR2: SGDLS and YYNGEE.

This clone was seen only a few times. The chain's CDR3 is CASSRQGEAYEQYF. For the CDR3, the DNA is TGTGCCAGCAGCCGTCAGGGGGAGGCCTACGAGCAGTACTTC. V gene TRBV7-9 combines with J gene TRBJ2-7, with a tentative D call TRBD1 (7 bases). The CDR3 covers 14 residues. V lost 5 bases to trimming and J lost 2 bases, with 13 bases between them. Germline V lookup: CDR1 SEHNR, CDR2 FQNEAQ (reference sequence).

V usage is TRBV29-1 and J usage is TRBJ2-6, with TRBD1 matching over 8 bases. The germline gives CDR1 SQVTM, CDR2 ANQGSEA. The CDR3 is made up of 14 amino acids. Germline trimming cut 7 bases from V and 4 bases from J; bases unmatched to any gene: 6. CDR3 amino acids: CSAGDRSGANVLTF. CDR3 coding DNA: TGCAGCGCCGGGGACAGGTCGGGGGCCAACGTCCTGACTTTC.

The genes are TRBV11-2 and TRBJ2-4; weak D call: TRBD2 (7 bases). Germline loops: CDR1 SGHAT, CDR2 FQNNGV. The V and J ends lost 1 base and 7 bases respectively, with 11 bases between them. The CDR3 loop spans 14 amino acids. The CDR3 sequence: CASSLGGGGNIQYF. The CDR3, as DNA: TGTGCCAGCAGCTTAGGGGGAGGGGGGAACATTCAGTACTTC.

The chain carries TRBV9 and TRBJ2-2; 7 nucleotides line up with TRBD2. Per the germline V gene, CDR1 is SGDLS and CDR2 is YYNGEE. This CDR3 is 14 amino acids long. V gave up 3 bases and J gave up 7 bases; unmatched junction bases: 6. CDR3 amino acids: CASSGLWEGGELFF. CDR3 DNA sequence: TGTGCCAGCAGCGGACTTTGGGAGGGCGGGGAGCTGTTTTTT. Filled out from reference TRBV9 and TRBJ2-2, the complete variable domain reads DSGVTQTPKHLITATGQRVTLRCSPRSGDLSVYWYQQSLDQGLQFLIQYYNGEERAKGNILERFSAQQFPDLHSELNLSSLELGDSALYFCASSGLWEGGELFFGEGSRLTVL.

The count of this clone is one. The chain joins TRBV4-3 to TRBJ2-6, with TRBD2 as a possible D gene (6 bases). Between the trimmed V and J ends, which lost 0 bases and 0 bases, there was a span of 12 bases. The CDR3 length is 18 residues. CDR1 is LGHNA and CDR2 is YSLEER in the germline V gene. CDR3 bases: TGCGCCAGCAGCCAAGATCGTTTGCGGGGCTCTGGGGCCAACGTCCTGACTTTC. Its translation is CASSQDRLRGSGANVLTF.

The chain employs TRBV19 and TRBJ1-2; 8 bases align to TRBD1. This CDR3 contains 13 residues. The trim removed 4 bases at V and 5 bases at J, leaving 3 bases unmatched. The V gene's germline CDR1 is LNHDA and CDR2 SQIVND (reference sequence). CDR3 protein: CASSSRTGYGYTF. CDR3 DNA sequence: TGTGCCAGTAGTAGTCGGACAGGGTATGGCTACACCTTC.

In this sample, this clone turned up once. This chain connects TRBV7-9 to TRBJ1-1, with a weak D call TRBD1 (5 bases). CDR3 length: 14 residues. The germline V gene encodes CDR1 SEHNR and CDR2 FQNEAQ (reference sequence). V was trimmed by 2 bases and J by 8 bases, leaving 15 bases between them. CDR3 DNA: TGTGCCAGCAGCTTAAAGAGTGGATCAGGGGAAGCTTTCTTT. Translated, it gives CASSLKSGSGEAFF.

This clone came up once. The chain carries TRBV7-8 and TRBJ1-3; D is uncertain. This CDR3 comprises 16 residues. V was cut by 5 bases and J by 0 bases, with 14 bases left in between. Looked up from germline, CDR1 is SGHVS and CDR2 is FQNEAQ. The DNA of the CDR3 is TGTGCCAGCAGCCCCCAAACGACGGGCTCTGGAAACACCATATATTTT. Its protein is CASSPQTTGSGNTIYF.

This chain uses TRBV5-1 with TRBJ2-3; D may be TRBD2 (5 bases). V lost 4 bases and J lost 0, with 12 bases in between. Germline V gives CDR1 SGHRS, CDR2 YFSETQ. This CDR3 is built from 15 residues. The CDR3 here is CASSPRRWSTDTQYF. CDR3 sequence (DNA): TGCGCCAGCAGCCCAAGGAGGTGGAGCACAGATACGCAGTATTTT.

The chain carries TRBV29-1 and TRBJ2-3; 7 bases are a match to TRBD2. Unmatched junction bases numbered 6, after V lost 1 base and J lost 8 bases. Germline CDR1 is SQVTM and CDR2 is ANQGSEA. The CDR3 is made up of 13 amino acids. CDR3 nucleotide sequence: TGCAGCGTTGAAGGGACTAGTGGGGGTACGCAGTATTTT. This gives the protein CSVEGTSGGTQYF.

The chain links TRBV11-3 to TRBJ2-5, with D unresolved. The V gene's germline CDR1 is SGHNT and CDR2 YENEEA. The CDR3 extends over 11 amino acids. Trimming stripped 3 bases from V and 7 bases from J, with 6 bases between. The CDR3 is CASSLSRTQYF. CDR3 nucleotide sequence: TGTGCCAGCAGCTTGAGTCGGACCCAGTACTTC.

The chain recombines TRBV5-1 with TRBJ2-7; tentative D call: TRBD1 (6 bases). CDR3 length: 14 residues. From germline, CDR1 is SGHRS and CDR2 YFSETQ. V lost 4 bases to trimming and J lost 7 bases, with 18 bases between them. The chain's CDR3 is CASSVQQGPWEQYF. CDR3 DNA: TGCGCCAGCAGCGTCCAACAGGGTCCCTGGGAGCAGTACTTC.

This clone has only a few counts. The chain recombines TRBV7-8 with TRBJ2-1, with D possibly matching TRBD2 (7 bases). Germline V lookup: CDR1 SGHVS, CDR2 FQNEAQ. The V gene lost 5 bases and the J gene lost 0 bases, with 14 bases spanning the gap. This CDR3 spans 16 amino acids. CDR3 DNA: TGTGCCAGCAGCCCCGTAGGGGGGGCCTCCTACAATGAGCAGTTCTTC. Translating gives CASSPVGGASYNEQFF.

This chain joins TRBV2 and TRBJ1-2; no definite D call. V lost 3 bases, J lost 3 bases, and 8 bases lay in between. Germline CDR1 reads SNHLY; CDR2 reads FYNNEI. The length of the CDR3 is 13 residues. CDR3 sequence (DNA): TGTGCCAGCAGTGACCTTGTTGACTATGGCTACACCTTC. Its protein is CASSDLVDYGYTF.

The chain couples TRBV7-2 to TRBJ2-1; D perhaps matches TRBD1 (5 bases). CDR1 and CDR2 (germline): SGHTA, FQGNSA. CDR3 size: 16 residues. V was clipped by 2 bases and J by 2 bases, with 13 bases between them. The CDR3 is CASSLSGLGAYNEQFF. The CDR3 coding sequence is TGTGCCAGCAGCTTAAGTGGGCTAGGGGCCTACAATGAGCAGTTCTTC.

A word on this clone: A read error may account for a junction end that differs from germline. Other nucleotide sequences from this sample produce the same CDR3. V is TRBV19 and J is TRBJ1-5, with 9 bases that match TRBD1. Per the germline V gene, CDR1 is LNHDA and CDR2 is SQIVND (reference sequence). The CDR3 contains 16 residues. This CDR3 reads CASSPRTGVLHQPQHF. Here the CDR3 DNA reads TGCGCCAGTAGCCCTCGGACAGGGGTTTTGCATCAGCCCCAGCATTTT. Using reference TRBV19 and TRBJ1-5 for the parts outside the CDR3, the full variable domain is DGGITQSPKYLFRKEGQNVTLSCEQNLNHDAMYWYRQDPGQGLRLIYYSQIVNDFQKGDIAEGYSVSREKKESFPLTVTSAQKNPTAFYLCASSPRTGVLHQPQHFGDGTRLSIL.

V and J are TRBV7-2 and TRBJ1-1; 9 nucleotides line up with TRBD1. The CDR3 is made up of 14 amino acids. Germline V gene lookup returns CDR1 SGHTA and CDR2 FQGNSA. Unmatched junction bases numbered 4, after V lost 5 bases and J lost 3 bases. CDR3 residues: CASSVQGADTEAFF. The CDR3 DNA reads TGTGCCAGCAGCGTACAGGGGGCCGACACTGAAGCTTTCTTT. Variable domain in full (rest from reference TRBV7-2 and TRBJ1-1): GAGVSQSPSNKVTEKGKDVELRCDPISGHTALYWYRQSLGQGLEFLIYFQGNSAPDKSGLPSDRFSAERTGGSVSTLTIQRTQQEDSAVYLCASSVQGADTEAFFGQGTRLTVV.

This clone ranks as medium-sized. The chain links TRBV10-3 to TRBJ1-6; the D is unclear. CDR1 is ENHRY and CDR2 is SYGVKD in the germline V gene. The V and J ends lost 6 bases and 8 bases respectively, with 14 bases between them. The CDR3 length is 14 residues. For the CDR3, the DNA is TGTGCCATCAGGGGAGTCAGCGAGGATTCACCCCTCCACTTT. Protein: CAIRGVSEDSPLHF.

CDR3 amino acids: CASSKTGQYNEQFF. The DNA for the CDR3 is TGTGCCAGCAGTAAAACGGGACAGTACAATGAGCAGTTCTTC. This chain connects TRBV6-5 to TRBJ2-1, with TRBD1 matching 7 bases. Germline V lookup: CDR1 MNHEY, CDR2 SVGAGI. V dropped 5 bases and J dropped 4; count of bases not matched to a gene: 5. CDR3 length: 14 amino acids.

In its sample, this clone was seen a few times. In nucleotides, the CDR3 is TGTGCCAGCAGCTTAGGAGGGGGCTCCTACAATGAGCAGTTCTTC. Translation: CASSLGGGSYNEQFF. The chain uses TRBV7-9 and TRBJ2-1; D might be TRBD1 (6 bases). The V gene lost 1 base and the J gene lost 0 bases, with 7 bases spanning the gap. The CDR3 extends over 15 amino acids. Germline V gene lookup returns CDR1 SEHNR and CDR2 FQNEAQ (reference sequence).